Here is one T cell receptor beta chain with its context. These data belong to a study of blood T cell repertoires in COVID-19. Study information: Both acute and convalescent COVID-19 samples were obtained from the United States, Italy and Spain. PBMCs, B-cell-depleted T cells, or T cells were the source of the cDNA or gDNA that made up the material.

The authors' processing: Reference gene primer amplification gave estimated nucleated cell counts. Libraries were prepared by immunoSEQ multiplex PCR; TCRdb keeps only in-frame clonotypes and omits some of them. That table furnishes V, J and clone size, whereas the DNA furnished D and trimming. The sample includes about 150,000 clones, approximately 84% of them seen just once. The CDR3 is made up of 13 amino acids. The germline gives CDR1 SQVTM, CDR2 ANQGSEA. V lost 4 bases and J lost 7, with 14 bases in between. Material for sequencing was peripheral blood. This receptor was obtained from a human donor in a cohort sampled during active COVID-19. The rearrangement links TRBV29-1 to TRBJ1-5; tentative D call: TRBD1 (5 bases). CDR3 DNA sequence: TGCAGCGTTGGGGGGGGGTATGGACAGCCCCAGCATTTT. Protein product: CSVGGGYGQPQHF. Variable domain in full (rest from reference TRBV29-1 and TRBJ1-5): SAVISQKPSRDICQRGTSLTIQCQVDSQVTMMFWYRQQPGQSLTLIATANQGSEATYESGFVIDKFPISRPNLTFSTLTVSNMSPEDSSIYLCSVGGGYGQPQHFGDGTRLSIL.